These 7 T cell receptor beta chains were all obtained from the same sample, sequenced in a study of T cell clonality in common variable immunodeficiency. Assay: immunoSEQ multiplex PCR; the TCRdb copy retains only in-frame clones and omits some. The repertoire consists of 30,000 to 40,000 clones, none detected only once. The sequenced sample consisted of peripheral blood mononuclear cells. These receptors originate from a person aged 18-70 years in good health.

This clone occurred many times. Read data end 3 residues before the CDR3 end; the end is taken from the germline J gene. V usage is TRBV19 and J usage is TRBJ2-6, with TRBD1 matching 7 bases. V shed 0 bases, J shed 0 bases, and the junction held 5 bases outside the gene matches. CDR1 is LNHDA and CDR2 is SQIVND in the germline V gene (reference sequence). CDR3 size: 18 residues. The CDR3 bases that were read are TGTGCCAGTAGTATAGATACAGGGGCTACCTCTGGGGCCAACGTC. Protein: CASSIDTGATSGANV. The entire CDR3 reads CASSIDTGATSGANVLTF. The entire variable domain, with the rest obtained from reference TRBV19 and TRBJ2-6, is as follows: DGGITQSPKYLFRKEGQNVTLSCEQNLNHDAMYWYRQDPGQGLRLIYYSQIVNDFQKGDIAEGYSVSREKKESFPLTVTSAQKNPTAFYLCASSIDTGATSGANVLTFGAGSRLTVL.

Many counts were recorded for this clone. CDR3 DNA (partial): TGCAGTGCTAGGGGTCGGGTCACAACCTACGAG. Translated, it gives CSARGRVTTYE. The full CDR3 protein reads CSARGRVTTYEQYF. The chain uses TRBV20-1 and TRBJ2-7; D unresolved. The read falls 3 residues short of the CDR3 end, and the missing part is taken from the germline J gene. Germline V gene lookup returns CDR1 DFQATT and CDR2 SNEGSKA (reference sequence). The CDR3 covers 14 residues. The V and J ends lost 3 bases and 2 bases respectively, with 14 bases between them.

This clone was found many times. The CDR3 is cut off 3 residues early in the read; its end comes from the germline J gene. J is TRBJ1-1 and V is TRBV18; a weak D match, TRBD1 (5 bases). V lost 2 bases and J 1 base, leaving 11 bases between the germline ends. Germline V gene lookup returns CDR1 KGHSH and CDR2 LQKENI. The CDR3 runs to 15 residues. This CDR3 is CASSPDPGGNTEAFF. CDR3 DNA (partial): TGTGCCAGCTCACCAGATCCGGGGGGGAACACTGAA. Full variable domain (missing parts from reference TRBV18 and TRBJ1-1): NAGVMQNPRHLVRRRGQEARLRCSPMKGHSHVYWYRQLPEEGLKFMVYLQKENIIDESGMPKERFSAEFPKEGPSILRIQQVVRGDSAAYFCASSPDPGGNTEAFFGQGTRLTVV.

This clone has ten or more counts. Coverage ceases 3 residues before the CDR3 finishes, and the germline J gene fills in the end. V usage is TRBV20-1 and J usage is TRBJ2-5; 9 nucleotides agree with TRBD2. The CDR3 has 16 amino acids. CDR1 is DFQATT and CDR2 is SNEGSKA in the germline V gene (reference sequence). The sequenced CDR3 bases are TGCAGCGCCCCCAGCGGAGCGGGAGGTCTCCAAGAGACC. Protein: CSAPSGAGGLQET. Given in full, the CDR3 is CSAPSGAGGLQETQYF.

This clone was counted many times. Read sequence stops 3 residues before the CDR3 end, and the germline J gene provides the missing end. This sequence joins TRBV5-1 and TRBJ2-1; 8 bases align to TRBD1. The CDR3 consists of 19 residues. Germline CDR1 reads SGHRS; CDR2 reads YFSETQ. V was pared by 1 base and J by 0 bases, with 12 bases of the junction left unmatched. CDR3 sequence: CASSLRTGYTGSSYNEQFF. The sequenced CDR3 bases are TGCGCCAGCAGCTTGAGGACAGGGTACACGGGGAGCTCCTACAATGAG.

This clone was recorded at least ten times. The read ends 3 residues early relative to the CDR3; the germline J gene fills the gap. The rearrangement links TRBV20-1 to TRBJ2-7; 9 nucleotides match TRBD1. This CDR3 is 12 amino acids long. The ends lost 8 bases at V and 1 base at J; junction bases unmatched: 3. The germline V gene encodes CDR1 DFQATT and CDR2 SNEGSKA (reference sequence). Here the CDR3 reads CSTGQGSYEQYF. The DNA read from the CDR3 is TGCAGTACCGGACAGGGGTCCTACGAG.

This clone was seen many times. The sequenced fragment ends 3 residues before the CDR3 boundary, so the rest is inferred from the germline J gene. This chain connects TRBV11-2 to TRBJ2-7; 8 bases agree with TRBD2. The V gene end was trimmed by 5 bases and the J gene end by 6 bases; junction bases not matched to a gene: 6. This CDR3 is built from 13 residues. The germline V gene has CDR1 SGHAT and CDR2 FQNNGV. The CDR3 reads CASSKRGGSEQYF. The DNA read from the CDR3 is TGTGCCAGCAGCAAACGGGGGGGGTCCGAG.